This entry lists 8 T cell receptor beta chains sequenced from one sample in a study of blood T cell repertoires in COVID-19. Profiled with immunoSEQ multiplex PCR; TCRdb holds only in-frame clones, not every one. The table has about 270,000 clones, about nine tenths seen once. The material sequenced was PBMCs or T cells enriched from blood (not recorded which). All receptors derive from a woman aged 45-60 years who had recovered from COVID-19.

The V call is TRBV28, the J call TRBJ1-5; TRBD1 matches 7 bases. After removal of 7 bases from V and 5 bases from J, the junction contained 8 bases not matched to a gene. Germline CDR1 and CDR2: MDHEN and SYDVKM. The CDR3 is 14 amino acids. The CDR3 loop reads CASNPTGQHQPQHF. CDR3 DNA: TGTGCCAGCAATCCTACGGGACAGCATCAGCCCCAGCATTTT.

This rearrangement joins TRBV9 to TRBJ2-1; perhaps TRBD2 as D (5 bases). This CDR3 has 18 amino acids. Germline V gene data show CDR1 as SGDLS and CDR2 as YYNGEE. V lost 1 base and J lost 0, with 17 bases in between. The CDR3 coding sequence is TGTGCCAGCAGCGTAACGGCGCGAGGGAAGGGCTCCTACAATGAGCAGTTCTTC. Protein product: CASSVTARGKGSYNEQFF. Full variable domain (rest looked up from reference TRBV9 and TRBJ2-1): DSGVTQTPKHLITATGQRVTLRCSPRSGDLSVYWYQQSLDQGLQFLIQYYNGEERAKGNILERFSAQQFPDLHSELNLSSLELGDSALYFCASSVTARGKGSYNEQFFGPGTRLTVL.

The CDR3 DNA is TGTGCCAGCAGCAAAACAGGGGGAGCGAATGAAAAACTGTTTTTT. This translates into CASSKTGGANEKLFF. This chain uses TRBV9 with TRBJ1-4; 8 nucleotides line up with TRBD1. J lost 5 bases, V lost 4 bases, and 7 bases had no gene match. CDR3 size: 15 residues. The germline V gene encodes CDR1 SGDLS and CDR2 YYNGEE.

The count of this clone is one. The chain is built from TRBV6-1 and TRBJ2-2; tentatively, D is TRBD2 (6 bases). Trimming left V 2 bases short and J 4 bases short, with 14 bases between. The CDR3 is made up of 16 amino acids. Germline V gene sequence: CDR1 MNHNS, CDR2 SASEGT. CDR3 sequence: CASSEWAGSVTGELFF. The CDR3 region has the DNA TGTGCCAGCAGTGAATGGGCGGGATCAGTCACCGGGGAGCTGTTTTTT.

CDR3: CASSSGDPYEQYF. DNA for the CDR3: TGCGCCAGCAGTTCAGGGGATCCCTACGAGCAGTACTTC. The gene calls are TRBV5-1 and TRBJ2-7; TRBD1 might be the D (6 bases). V was trimmed by 5 bases and J by 2 bases, leaving 11 bases between them. Germline CDR1 is SGHRS and CDR2 is YFSETQ. The CDR3 consists of 13 residues.

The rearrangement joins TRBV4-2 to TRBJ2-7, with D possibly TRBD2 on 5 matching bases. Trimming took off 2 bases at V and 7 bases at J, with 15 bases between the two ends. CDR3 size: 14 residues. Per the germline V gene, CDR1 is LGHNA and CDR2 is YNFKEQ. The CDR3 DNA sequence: TGTGCCAGCAGCCAACAGGACTCTTCGGGGGAGCAGTACTTC. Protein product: CASSQQDSSGEQYF.

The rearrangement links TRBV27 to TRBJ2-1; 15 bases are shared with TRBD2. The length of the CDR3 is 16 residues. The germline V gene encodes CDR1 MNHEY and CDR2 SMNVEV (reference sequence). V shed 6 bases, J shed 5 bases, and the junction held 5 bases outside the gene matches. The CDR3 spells CASRGLAGGKNNEQFF. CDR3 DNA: TGTGCCAGCAGGGGACTAGCGGGAGGAAAAAACAATGAGCAGTTCTTC.

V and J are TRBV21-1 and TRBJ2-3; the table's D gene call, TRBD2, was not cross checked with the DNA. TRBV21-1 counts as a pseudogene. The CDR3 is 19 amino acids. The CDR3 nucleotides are TGTGCCAGCAGCAAAGTGGGGGCGAGACTAGCGGGAGTTCTAGATACGCAGTATTTT. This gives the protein CASSKVGARLAGVLDTQYF.